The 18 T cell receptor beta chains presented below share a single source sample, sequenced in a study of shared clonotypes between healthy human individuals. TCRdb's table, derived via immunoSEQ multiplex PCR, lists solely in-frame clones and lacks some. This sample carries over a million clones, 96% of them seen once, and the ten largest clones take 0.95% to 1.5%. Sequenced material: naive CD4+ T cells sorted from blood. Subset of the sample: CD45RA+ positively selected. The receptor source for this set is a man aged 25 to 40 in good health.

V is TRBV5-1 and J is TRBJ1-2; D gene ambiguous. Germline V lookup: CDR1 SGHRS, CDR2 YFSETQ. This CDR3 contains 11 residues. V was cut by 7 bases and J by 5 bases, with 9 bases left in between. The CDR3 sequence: CASGDTYGYTF. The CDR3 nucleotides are TGCGCCAGCGGCGACACGTATGGCTACACCTTC. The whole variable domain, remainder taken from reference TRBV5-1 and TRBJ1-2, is KAGVTQTPRYLIKTRGQQVTLSCSPISGHRSVSWYQQTPGQGLQFLFEYFSETQRNKGNFPGRFSGRQFSNSRSEMNVSTLELGDSALYLCASGDTYGYTFGSGTRLTVV.

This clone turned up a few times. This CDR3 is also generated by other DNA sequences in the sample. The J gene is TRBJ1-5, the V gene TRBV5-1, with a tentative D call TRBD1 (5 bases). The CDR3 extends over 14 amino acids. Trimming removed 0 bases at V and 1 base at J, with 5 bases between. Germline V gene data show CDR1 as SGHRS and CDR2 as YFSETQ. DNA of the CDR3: TGCGCCAGCAGCTTGGGGGGGAGCAATCAGCCCCAGCATTTT. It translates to CASSLGGSNQPQHF.

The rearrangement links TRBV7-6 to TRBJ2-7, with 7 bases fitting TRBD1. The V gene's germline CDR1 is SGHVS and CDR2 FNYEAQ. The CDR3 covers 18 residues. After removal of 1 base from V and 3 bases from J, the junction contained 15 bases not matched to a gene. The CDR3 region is CASSLVRGRDRGDYEQYF. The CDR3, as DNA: TGTGCCAGCAGCTTAGTTCGGGGACGGGACAGAGGGGACTACGAGCAGTACTTC.

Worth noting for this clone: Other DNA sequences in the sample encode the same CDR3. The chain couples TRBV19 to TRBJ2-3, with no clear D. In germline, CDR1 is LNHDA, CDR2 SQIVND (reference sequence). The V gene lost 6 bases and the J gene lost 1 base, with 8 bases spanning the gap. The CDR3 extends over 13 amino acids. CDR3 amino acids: CASSGGGTDTQYF. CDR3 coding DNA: TGTGCCAGTAGCGGTGGGGGCACAGATACGCAGTATTTT.

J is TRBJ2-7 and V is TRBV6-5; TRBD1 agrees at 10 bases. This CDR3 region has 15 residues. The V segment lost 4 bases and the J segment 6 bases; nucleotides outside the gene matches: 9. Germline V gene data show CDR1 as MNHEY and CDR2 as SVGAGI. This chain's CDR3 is CASSSWDRGQSEQYF. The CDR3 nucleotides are TGTGCCAGCAGTTCCTGGGACAGGGGACAGAGCGAGCAGTACTTC.

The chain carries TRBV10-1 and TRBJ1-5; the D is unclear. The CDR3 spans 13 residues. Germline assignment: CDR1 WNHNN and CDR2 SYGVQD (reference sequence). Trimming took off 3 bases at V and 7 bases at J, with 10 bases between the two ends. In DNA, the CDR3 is TGCGCCAGCAGTGAAGGTGTCACCCAGCCCCAGCATTTT. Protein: CASSEGVTQPQHF.

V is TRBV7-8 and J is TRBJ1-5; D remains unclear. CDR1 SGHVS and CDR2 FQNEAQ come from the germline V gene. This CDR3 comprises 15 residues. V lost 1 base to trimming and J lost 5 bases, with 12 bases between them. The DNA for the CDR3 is TGTGCCAGCAGCTTAGTACCCGGAATAGATCAGCCCCAGCATTTT. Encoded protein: CASSLVPGIDQPQHF. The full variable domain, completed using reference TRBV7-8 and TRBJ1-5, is GAGVSQSPRYKVAKRGQDVALRCDPISGHVSLFWYQQALGQGPEFLTYFQNEAQLDKSGLPSDRFFAERPEGSVSTLKIQRTQQEDSAVYLCASSLVPGIDQPQHFGDGTRLSIL.

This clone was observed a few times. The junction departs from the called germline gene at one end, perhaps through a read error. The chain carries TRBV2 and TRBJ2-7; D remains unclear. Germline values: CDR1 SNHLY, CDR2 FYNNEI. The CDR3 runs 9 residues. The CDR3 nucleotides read TGTGCCAGCAGTGAATCTGCCCACTTC. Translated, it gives CASSESAHF.

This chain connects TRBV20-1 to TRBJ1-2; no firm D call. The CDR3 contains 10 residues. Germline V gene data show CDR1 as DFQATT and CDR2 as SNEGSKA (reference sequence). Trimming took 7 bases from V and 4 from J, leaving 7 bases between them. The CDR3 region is CSVGGYGYTF. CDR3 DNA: TGCAGTGTCGGCGGCTATGGCTACACCTTC.

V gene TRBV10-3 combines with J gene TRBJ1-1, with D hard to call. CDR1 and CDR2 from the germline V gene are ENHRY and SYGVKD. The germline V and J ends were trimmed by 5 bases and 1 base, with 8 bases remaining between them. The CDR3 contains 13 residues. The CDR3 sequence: CAISSATNTEAFF. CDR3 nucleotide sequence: TGTGCCATCAGTTCAGCTACGAACACTGAAGCTTTCTTT.

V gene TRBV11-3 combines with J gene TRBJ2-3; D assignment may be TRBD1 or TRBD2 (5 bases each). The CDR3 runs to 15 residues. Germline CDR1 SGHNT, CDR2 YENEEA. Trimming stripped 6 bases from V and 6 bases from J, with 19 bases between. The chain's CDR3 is CASSQGTVSSDTQYF. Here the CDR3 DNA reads TGTGCCAGCAGTCAAGGGACCGTATCGAGCGATACGCAGTATTTT. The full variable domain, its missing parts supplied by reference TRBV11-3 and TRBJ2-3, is EAGVVQSPRYKIIEKKQPVAFWCNPISGHNTLYWYLQNLGQGPELLIRYENEEAVDDSQLPKDRFSAERLKGVDSTLKIQPAELGDSAVYLCASSQGTVSSDTQYFGPGTRLTVL.

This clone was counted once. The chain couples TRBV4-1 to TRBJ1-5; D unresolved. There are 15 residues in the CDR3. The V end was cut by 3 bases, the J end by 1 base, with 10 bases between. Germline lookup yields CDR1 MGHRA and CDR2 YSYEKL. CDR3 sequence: CASSQIPSSNQPQHF. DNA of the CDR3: TGCGCCAGCAGCCAGATCCCAAGCAGCAATCAGCCCCAGCATTTT.

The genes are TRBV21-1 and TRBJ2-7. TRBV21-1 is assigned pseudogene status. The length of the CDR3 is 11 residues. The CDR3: CASSALYEQYF. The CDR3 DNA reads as TGTGCCAGCTCGGCCCTCTACGAGCAGTACTTC.

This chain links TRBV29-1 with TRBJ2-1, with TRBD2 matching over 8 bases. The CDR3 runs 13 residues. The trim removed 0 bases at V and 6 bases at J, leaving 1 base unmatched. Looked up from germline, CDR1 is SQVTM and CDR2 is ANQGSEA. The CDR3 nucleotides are TGCAGCGTTGAAGAAGGGACTAGCAATGAGCAGTTCTTC. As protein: CSVEEGTSNEQFF.

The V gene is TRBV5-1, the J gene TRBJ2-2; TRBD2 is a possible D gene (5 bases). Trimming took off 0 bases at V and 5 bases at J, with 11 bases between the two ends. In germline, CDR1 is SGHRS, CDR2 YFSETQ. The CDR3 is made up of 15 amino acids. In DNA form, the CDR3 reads TGCGCCAGCAGCTTGGACTCACGAGGGACCGGGGAGCTGTTTTTT. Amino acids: CASSLDSRGTGELFF.

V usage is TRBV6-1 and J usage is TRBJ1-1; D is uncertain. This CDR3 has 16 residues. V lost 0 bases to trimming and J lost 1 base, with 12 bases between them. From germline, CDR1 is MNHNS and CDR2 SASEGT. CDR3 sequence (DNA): TGTGCCAGCAGTGAAGCGCTCGTATCACCGAACACTGAAGCTTTCTTT. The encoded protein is CASSEALVSPNTEAFF.

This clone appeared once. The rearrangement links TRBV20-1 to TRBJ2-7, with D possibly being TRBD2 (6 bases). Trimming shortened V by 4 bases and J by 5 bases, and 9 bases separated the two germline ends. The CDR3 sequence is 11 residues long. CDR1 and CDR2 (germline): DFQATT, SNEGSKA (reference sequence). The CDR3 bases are TGCAGTGCTACTCGGGGGAACGAGCAGTACTTC. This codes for CSATRGNEQYF.

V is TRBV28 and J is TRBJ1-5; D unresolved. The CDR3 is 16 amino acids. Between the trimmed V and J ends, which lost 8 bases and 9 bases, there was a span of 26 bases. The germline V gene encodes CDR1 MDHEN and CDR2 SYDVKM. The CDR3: CASSMARAMQTVPQHF. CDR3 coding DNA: TGTGCCAGCTCCATGGCCCGCGCGATGCAGACTGTGCCCCAGCATTTT.